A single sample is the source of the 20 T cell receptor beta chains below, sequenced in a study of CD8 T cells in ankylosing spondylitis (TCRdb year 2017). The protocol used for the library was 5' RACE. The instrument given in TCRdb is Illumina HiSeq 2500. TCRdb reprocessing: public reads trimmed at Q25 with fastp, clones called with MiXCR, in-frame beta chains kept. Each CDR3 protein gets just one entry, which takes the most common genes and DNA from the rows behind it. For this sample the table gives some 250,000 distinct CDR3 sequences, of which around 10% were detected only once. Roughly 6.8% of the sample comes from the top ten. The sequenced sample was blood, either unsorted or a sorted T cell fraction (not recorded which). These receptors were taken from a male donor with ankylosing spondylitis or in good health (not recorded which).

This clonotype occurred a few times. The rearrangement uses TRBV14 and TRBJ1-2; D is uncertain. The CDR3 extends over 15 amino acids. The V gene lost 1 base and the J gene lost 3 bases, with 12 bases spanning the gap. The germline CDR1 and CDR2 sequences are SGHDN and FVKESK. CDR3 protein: CASSQAGHGDYGYTF. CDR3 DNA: TGTGCCAGCAGCCAAGCCGGCCACGGGGACTATGGCTACACCTTC. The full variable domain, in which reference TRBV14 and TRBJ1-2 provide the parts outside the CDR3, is EAGVTQFPSHSVIEKGQTVTLRCDPISGHDNLYWYRRVMGKEIKFLLHFVKESKQDESGMPNNRFLAERTGGTYSTLKVQPAELEDSGVYFCASSQAGHGDYGYTFGSGTRLTVV.

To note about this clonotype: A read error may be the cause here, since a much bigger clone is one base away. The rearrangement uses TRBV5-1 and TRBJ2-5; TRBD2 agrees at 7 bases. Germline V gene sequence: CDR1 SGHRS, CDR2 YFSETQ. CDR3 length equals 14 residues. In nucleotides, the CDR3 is TGCGTCAGCAGCTTGGAAACTAGCGAAGAGACCCAGTACTTC. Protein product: CVSSLETSEETQYF.

The CDR3 DNA is TGTGCCAGCAGCTTATTCGGCAAGAACACTGAAGCTTTCTTT. Amino acids: CASSLFGKNTEAFF. The V gene is TRBV7-2, the J gene TRBJ1-1; D is unresolved. Germline loops: CDR1 SGHTA, CDR2 FQGNSA. The V and J ends lost 2 bases and 1 base respectively, with 8 bases between them. This CDR3 contains 14 residues.

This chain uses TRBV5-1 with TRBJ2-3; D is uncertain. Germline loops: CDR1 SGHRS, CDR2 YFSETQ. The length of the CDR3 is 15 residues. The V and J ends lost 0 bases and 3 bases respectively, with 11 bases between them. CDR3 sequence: CASSLGLRKTDTQYF. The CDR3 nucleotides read TGCGCCAGCAGCTTGGGCCTACGGAAGACAGATACGCAGTATTTT.

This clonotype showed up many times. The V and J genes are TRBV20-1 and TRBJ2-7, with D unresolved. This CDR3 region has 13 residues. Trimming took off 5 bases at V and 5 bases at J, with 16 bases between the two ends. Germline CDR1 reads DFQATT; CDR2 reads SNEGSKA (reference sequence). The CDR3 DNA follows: TGCAGTGCTCCCGCACCCAAGGACGACGAGCAGTACTTC. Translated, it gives CSAPAPKDDEQYF.

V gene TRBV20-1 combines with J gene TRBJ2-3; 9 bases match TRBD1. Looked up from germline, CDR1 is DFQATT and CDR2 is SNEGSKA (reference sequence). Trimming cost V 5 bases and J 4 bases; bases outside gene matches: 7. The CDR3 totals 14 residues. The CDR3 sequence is CSADPGQGADTQYF. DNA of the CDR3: TGCAGTGCTGACCCGGGACAGGGTGCAGATACGCAGTATTTT.

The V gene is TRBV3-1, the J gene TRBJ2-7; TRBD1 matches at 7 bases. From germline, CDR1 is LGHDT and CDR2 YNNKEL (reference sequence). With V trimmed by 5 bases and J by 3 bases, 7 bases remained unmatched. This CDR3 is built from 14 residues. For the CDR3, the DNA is TGTGCCAGCAGCTCCACGACAGGGAGCTACGAGCAGTACTTC. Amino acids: CASSSTTGSYEQYF.

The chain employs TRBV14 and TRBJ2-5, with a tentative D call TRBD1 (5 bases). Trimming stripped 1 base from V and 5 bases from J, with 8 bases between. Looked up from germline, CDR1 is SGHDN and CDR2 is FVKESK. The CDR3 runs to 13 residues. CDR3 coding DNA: TGTGCCAGCAGCCAAGCCCCAGGGGAGACCCAGTACTTC. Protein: CASSQAPGETQYF.

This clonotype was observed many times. The CDR3 reads CASDRGIRDNEQFF. The CDR3 bases are TGTGCCAGCGACCGGGGGATCCGAGACAATGAGCAGTTCTTC. The chain joins TRBV28 to TRBJ2-1; a weak D match, TRBD2 (6 bases). CDR1 MDHEN and CDR2 SYDVKM come from the germline V gene. Trimming removed 8 bases at V and 5 bases at J, with 16 bases between. There are 14 residues in the CDR3.

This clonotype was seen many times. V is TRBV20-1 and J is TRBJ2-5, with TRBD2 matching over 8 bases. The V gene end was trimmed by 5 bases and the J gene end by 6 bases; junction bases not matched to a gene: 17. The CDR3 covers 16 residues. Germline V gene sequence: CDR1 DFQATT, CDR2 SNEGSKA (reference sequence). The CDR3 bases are TGCAGTGCTCCTTATCCGGGACTAGATTTCTGGAAGACCCAGTACTTC. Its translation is CSAPYPGLDFWKTQYF.

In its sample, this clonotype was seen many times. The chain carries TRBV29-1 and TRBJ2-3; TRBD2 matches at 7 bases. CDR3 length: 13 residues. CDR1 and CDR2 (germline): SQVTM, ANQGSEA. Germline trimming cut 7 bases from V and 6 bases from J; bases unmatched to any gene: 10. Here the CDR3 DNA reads TGCAGCGCCGTCGGGAGGATCATTGATACGCAGTATTTT. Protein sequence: CSAVGRIIDTQYF.

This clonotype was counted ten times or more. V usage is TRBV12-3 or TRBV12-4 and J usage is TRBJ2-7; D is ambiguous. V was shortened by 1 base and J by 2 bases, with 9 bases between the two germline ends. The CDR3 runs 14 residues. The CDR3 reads CASSLDGGTYEQYF. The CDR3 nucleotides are TGTGCCAGCAGTTTAGATGGCGGTACCTACGAGCAGTACTTC.

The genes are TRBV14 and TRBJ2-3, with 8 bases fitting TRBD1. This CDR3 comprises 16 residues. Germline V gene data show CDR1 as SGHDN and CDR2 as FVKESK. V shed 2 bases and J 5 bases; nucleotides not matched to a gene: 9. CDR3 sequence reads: CASSQRTGGSRDTQYF. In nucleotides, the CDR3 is TGTGCCAGCAGCCAACGAACAGGGGGAAGTAGAGATACGCAGTATTTT. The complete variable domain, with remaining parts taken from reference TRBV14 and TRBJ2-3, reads EAGVTQFPSHSVIEKGQTVTLRCDPISGHDNLYWYRRVMGKEIKFLLHFVKESKQDESGMPNNRFLAERTGGTYSTLKVQPAELEDSGVYFCASSQRTGGSRDTQYFGPGTRLTVL.

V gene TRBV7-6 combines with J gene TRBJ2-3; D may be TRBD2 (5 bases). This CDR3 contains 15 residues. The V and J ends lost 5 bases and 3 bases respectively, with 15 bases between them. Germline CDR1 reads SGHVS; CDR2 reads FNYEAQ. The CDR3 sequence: CASSPSGTATDTQYF. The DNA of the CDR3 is TGTGCCAGCAGCCCCAGCGGAACCGCGACAGATACGCAGTATTTT.

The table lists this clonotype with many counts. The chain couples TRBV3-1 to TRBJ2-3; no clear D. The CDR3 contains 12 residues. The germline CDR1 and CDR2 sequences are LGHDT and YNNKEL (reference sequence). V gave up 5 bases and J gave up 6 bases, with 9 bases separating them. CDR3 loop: CASSAHSDTQYF. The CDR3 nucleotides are TGTGCCAGCAGCGCACATTCGGATACGCAGTATTTT.

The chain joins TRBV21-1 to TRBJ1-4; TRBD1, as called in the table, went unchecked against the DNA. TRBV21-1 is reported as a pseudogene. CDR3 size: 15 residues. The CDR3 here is CASSRPGPFRGKLFF. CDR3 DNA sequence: TGTGCCAGCAGCAGACCGGGACCTTTTAGGGGAAAACTGTTTTTT.

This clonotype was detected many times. CDR3 bases: TGCAGTGCTAGTCACCCGGAGAACTACGAGCAGTACTTC. It codes for CSASHPENYEQYF. The chain uses TRBV20-1 and TRBJ2-7; D call uncertain. Trimming shortened V by 3 bases and J by 3 bases, and 12 bases separated the two germline ends. The CDR3 covers 13 residues. From germline, CDR1 is DFQATT and CDR2 SNEGSKA (reference sequence).

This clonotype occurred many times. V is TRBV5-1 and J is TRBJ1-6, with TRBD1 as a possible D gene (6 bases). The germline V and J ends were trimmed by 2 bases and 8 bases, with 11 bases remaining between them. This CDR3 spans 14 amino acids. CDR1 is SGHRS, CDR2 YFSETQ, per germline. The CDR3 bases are TGCGCCAGCAGCTTAAGGGGGTGGGATTCACCCCTCCACTTT. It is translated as CASSLRGWDSPLHF. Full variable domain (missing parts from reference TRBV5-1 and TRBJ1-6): KAGVTQTPRYLIKTRGQQVTLSCSPISGHRSVSWYQQTPGQGLQFLFEYFSETQRNKGNFPGRFSGRQFSNSRSEMNVSTLELGDSALYLCASSLRGWDSPLHFGNGTRLTVT.

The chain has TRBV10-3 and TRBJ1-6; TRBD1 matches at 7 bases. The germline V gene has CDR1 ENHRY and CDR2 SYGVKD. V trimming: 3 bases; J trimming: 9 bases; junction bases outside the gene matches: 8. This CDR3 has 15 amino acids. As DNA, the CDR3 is TGTGCCATCAGTGACGGAGGGGGCGGCGGTTCACCCCTCCACTTT. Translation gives CAISDGGGGGSPLHF.

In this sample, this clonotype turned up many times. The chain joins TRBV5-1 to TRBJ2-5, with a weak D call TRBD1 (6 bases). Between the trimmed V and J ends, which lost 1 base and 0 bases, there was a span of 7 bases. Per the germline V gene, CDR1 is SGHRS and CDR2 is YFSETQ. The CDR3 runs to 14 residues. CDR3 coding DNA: TGCGCCAGCAGCTTGCGGACAGACCAAGAGACCCAGTACTTC. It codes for CASSLRTDQETQYF.